What follows are 32 T cell receptor beta chains derived from one specimen sequenced in a study of long-term antiretroviral therapy in people with HIV. At survey level, the immunoSEQ assay was run in its v3.0 version. Generated by immunoSEQ multiplex PCR, the TCRdb table keeps only in-frame clones and is missing some. The sample has approximately 9,700 clones; 60% to 85% are singletons. The source was unsorted PBMCs, collected 1.8 years before starting antiretroviral therapy. These receptors were taken from a man in his forties with HIV.

This clone was seen a handful of times. The chain is built from TRBV19 and TRBJ1-2; 8 nucleotides line up with TRBD1. Germline V gene lookup returns CDR1 LNHDA and CDR2 SQIVND (reference sequence). The J segment lost 3 bases and the V segment lost 5 bases, leaving 8 bases of the junction unmatched. The CDR3 has 15 amino acids. CDR3 residues: CASSPGTGSHYGYTF. CDR3 bases: TGTGCCAGTAGTCCGGGGACAGGTTCGCACTATGGCTACACCTTC.

The chain employs TRBV5-1 and TRBJ1-1; D call uncertain. V was shortened by 5 bases and J by 4 bases, with 12 bases between the two germline ends. The length of the CDR3 is 13 residues. Germline V lookup: CDR1 SGHRS, CDR2 YFSETQ. The CDR3 nucleotides are TGCGCCAGCAGAAACGCTTGGAGCACTGAAGCTTTCTTT. It specifies CASRNAWSTEAFF.

This clone was counted only a few times. The rearrangement links TRBV2 to TRBJ1-4; D remains ambiguous. V was clipped by 5 bases and J by 12 bases, with 25 bases between them. CDR1 is SNHLY, CDR2 FYNNEI, per germline. The CDR3 covers 16 residues. This chain's CDR3 is CASSKQGLGRSSELFF. The CDR3 nucleotides read TGTGCCAGCAGTAAACAAGGCCTAGGACGGTCTAGTGAACTGTTTTTT.

The chain uses TRBV30 and TRBJ2-5; the D is unclear. CDR1 GTSNPN and CDR2 SVGIG come from the germline V gene (reference sequence). V was clipped by 1 base and J by 5 bases, with 11 bases between them. The CDR3 is 13 amino acids. For the CDR3, the DNA is TGTGCCTGGAGTGCCAACTTGGGGGAGACCCAGTACTTC. This translates into CAWSANLGETQYF.

The V gene is TRBV30, the J gene TRBJ1-1; D not resolved. V dropped 4 bases and J dropped 3 bases, with 9 bases sitting between them. CDR3 size: 12 residues. From germline, CDR1 is GTSNPN and CDR2 SVGIG (reference sequence). Here the CDR3 reads CAWNAAHTEAFF. For the CDR3, the DNA is TGTGCCTGGAACGCCGCACACACTGAAGCTTTCTTT.

The rearrangement links TRBV4-1 to TRBJ1-1, with a possible D match to TRBD1 (6 bases). The V gene's germline CDR1 is MGHRA and CDR2 YSYEKL. There are 15 residues in the CDR3. Trimming took off 1 base at V and 1 base at J, with 10 bases between the two ends. The CDR3 loop reads CASSQGGGGNTEAFF. DNA of the CDR3: TGCGCCAGCAGCCAAGGGGGGGGCGGGAACACTGAAGCTTTCTTT.

The chain joins TRBV29-1 to TRBJ1-2, with D unresolved. The CDR3 totals 14 residues. With 2 bases removed from V and 5 bases from J, the gap between germline ends came to 15 bases. Germline V gene sequence: CDR1 SQVTM, CDR2 ANQGSEA. CDR3 residues: CSVEFSTPPYGYTF. Written as DNA, the CDR3 is TGCAGCGTTGAATTTTCGACACCCCCTTATGGCTACACCTTC. Based on the CDR3 plus reference TRBV29-1 and TRBJ1-2, the full variable domain is SAVISQKPSRDICQRGTSLTIQCQVDSQVTMMFWYRQQPGQSLTLIATANQGSEATYESGFVIDKFPISRPNLTFSTLTVSNMSPEDSSIYLCSVEFSTPPYGYTFGSGTRLTVV.

CDR3 DNA: TGTGCCAGCAGCCCCATGGGGGGCAGCTACGAGCAGTACTTC. Residues: CASSPMGGSYEQYF. The chain combines TRBV11-3 with TRBJ2-7, with D perhaps being TRBD1 or TRBD2 (6 bases each). Trimming pared 5 bases from V and 3 bases from J, leaving 14 bases between. The CDR3 consists of 14 residues. Germline CDR1 SGHNT, CDR2 YENEEA.

V is TRBV29-1 and J is TRBJ1-4; a weak D match, TRBD1 (6 bases). CDR1 and CDR2 from the germline V gene are SQVTM and ANQGSEA. The CDR3 runs 16 residues. V was pared by 0 bases and J by 6 bases, with 17 bases between. The CDR3 DNA follows: TGCAGCGTTGAAGATCAAGGGGGTCCTACCTATGAAAAACTGTTTTTT. Encoded protein: CSVEDQGGPTYEKLFF.

The gene calls are TRBV7-9 and TRBJ1-1; D is unresolved. The CDR3 consists of 15 residues. V lost 0 bases and J 4 bases, leaving 12 bases between the germline ends. Germline loops: CDR1 SEHNR, CDR2 FQNEAQ (reference sequence). The CDR3: CASSLARPRGTEAFF. The CDR3 nucleotides read TGTGCCAGCAGCTTAGCGCGGCCCCGGGGCACTGAAGCTTTCTTT.

The genes are TRBV29-1 and TRBJ1-1, with TRBD1 matching 7 bases. CDR3 length: 12 residues. The V gene's germline CDR1 is SQVTM and CDR2 ANQGSEA. The CDR3 here is CSGTALNTEAFF. The CDR3 nucleotides read TGCAGTGGGACAGCCTTGAACACTGAAGCTTTCTTT.

The J gene is TRBJ1-2, the V gene TRBV7-9; D is unresolved. The germline V gene encodes CDR1 SEHNR and CDR2 FQNEAQ (reference sequence). Trimming shortened V by 3 bases and J by 2 bases, and 7 bases separated the two germline ends. This CDR3 spans 13 amino acids. CDR3 amino acids: CASSFGQNYGYTF. In DNA form, the CDR3 reads TGTGCCAGCAGCTTCGGGCAGAACTATGGCTACACCTTC.

By sample fraction, this clone is medium-sized (0.01 to 0.1%). CDR3: CASRLDQNTEAFF. In DNA form, the CDR3 reads TGTGCCAGCAGGTTAGATCAGAACACTGAAGCTTTCTTT. The chain has TRBV27 and TRBJ1-1; D is unclear. V was clipped by 6 bases and J by 1 base, with 9 bases between them. The CDR3 has 13 amino acids. Germline values: CDR1 MNHEY, CDR2 SMNVEV (reference sequence).

The chain combines TRBV11-3 with TRBJ2-1; weak D call: TRBD2 (5 bases). This CDR3 spans 17 amino acids. Germline V gene sequence: CDR1 SGHNT, CDR2 YENEEA. Trimming shortened V by 3 bases and J by 0 bases, and 15 bases separated the two germline ends. The chain's CDR3 is CASSFRGPLSSYNEQFF. In nucleotides, the CDR3 is TGTGCCAGCAGCTTTAGAGGGCCCCTTAGCTCCTACAATGAGCAGTTCTTC.

The chain uses TRBV5-4 and TRBJ1-6; D gene uncertain. Trimming removed 0 bases at V and 8 bases at J, with 9 bases between. Germline V gene data show CDR1 as SGHNT and CDR2 as YYREEE (reference sequence). This CDR3 has 14 residues. The CDR3 here is CASSLGVVDSPLHF. In nucleotides, the CDR3 is TGTGCCAGCAGCTTGGGGGTGGTGGATTCACCCCTCCACTTT.

The chain uses TRBV5-1 and TRBJ2-7, with D possibly TRBD2 on 6 matching bases. Germline V gives CDR1 SGHRS, CDR2 YFSETQ. Trimming left V 3 bases short and J 5 bases short, with 12 bases between. CDR3 length equals 13 residues. The CDR3 spells CASSWRARDEQYF. The CDR3 DNA reads TGCGCCAGCAGCTGGAGGGCTAGGGACGAGCAGTACTTC.

The rearrangement joins TRBV27 to TRBJ2-3, with TRBD2 matching 8 bases. V trimming: 4 bases; J trimming: 4 bases; junction bases outside the gene matches: 7. Germline V gene sequence: CDR1 MNHEY, CDR2 SMNVEV (reference sequence). The CDR3 is 15 residues long. CDR3 DNA: TGTGCCAGCAGTTCCGAGCGGGGGTTCGCAGATACGCAGTATTTT. Translated, it gives CASSSERGFADTQYF.

This clone was picked up a small number of times. This chain connects TRBV21-1 to TRBJ1-2; no check of the table's D call, TRBD1, against the DNA was made. TRBV21-1 is described as a pseudogene. CDR3 size: 15 residues. CDR3 coding DNA: TGTGCCAGCAGCGAGCGGACAGGGGGCGGCTATGGCTACACCTTC. Protein: CASSERTGGGYGYTF.

This chain joins TRBV5-1 and TRBJ1-5; perhaps TRBD1 as D (5 bases). The CDR3 is 14 amino acids. CDR1 is SGHRS and CDR2 is YFSETQ in the germline V gene. The V and J ends lost 4 bases and 0 bases respectively, with 8 bases between them. The CDR3 coding sequence is TGCGCCAGCAGCCGGGACGGTAGCAATCAGCCCCAGCATTTT. Translation: CASSRDGSNQPQHF.

This sequence joins TRBV6-1 and TRBJ1-2, with D unresolved. V lost 1 base and J lost 5, with 2 bases in between. This CDR3 comprises 11 residues. Germline V gene data show CDR1 as MNHNS and CDR2 as SASEGT. CDR3 sequence reads: CASSEGYGYTF. CDR3 bases: TGTGCCAGCAGTGAAGGTTATGGCTACACCTTC.

This clone has only a few counts. The chain joins TRBV27 to TRBJ1-5; D not resolved. Trimming cost V 0 bases and J 0 bases, with 12 bases left between them. The germline gives CDR1 MNHEY, CDR2 SMNVEV (reference sequence). The CDR3 consists of 17 residues. The CDR3 sequence: CASSLSGGVYSNQPQHF. The CDR3 DNA sequence: TGTGCCAGCAGTTTATCAGGCGGAGTGTATAGCAATCAGCCCCAGCATTTT.

Written as DNA, the CDR3 is TGTGCCAGCGGGGAAGGGGGCTACTATGGCTACACCTTC. Protein sequence: CASGEGGYYGYTF. V gene TRBV6-1 combines with J gene TRBJ1-2; 7 bases align to TRBD1. With V trimmed by 8 bases and J by 3 bases, 6 bases remained unmatched. CDR1 is MNHNS and CDR2 is SASEGT in the germline V gene. The CDR3 sequence is 13 residues long.

CDR3 sequence reads: CASSLWSGGPTGELFF. The CDR3, as DNA: TGTGCCAGCAGTTTATGGTCAGGGGGGCCCACCGGGGAGCTGTTTTTT. The chain joins TRBV27 to TRBJ2-2, with D possibly matching TRBD1 (7 bases). V shed 1 base and J shed 4 bases, with 13 bases lying between them. Germline V gene lookup returns CDR1 MNHEY and CDR2 SMNVEV (reference sequence). The CDR3 has 16 amino acids.

J is TRBJ2-2 and V is TRBV27, with 12 nucleotides matching TRBD1. CDR1 is MNHEY, CDR2 SMNVEV, per germline (reference sequence). The CDR3 runs to 17 residues. V lost 0 bases, J lost 5 bases, and 4 bases stayed unmatched. The DNA for the CDR3 is TGTGCCAGCAGTTTATCGGGACAGGGGGCGCGTACCGGGGAGCTGTTTTTT. Translation gives CASSLSGQGARTGELFF.

The gene calls are TRBV20-1 and TRBJ1-2; D remains unclear. Germline V gene data show CDR1 as DFQATT and CDR2 as SNEGSKA (reference sequence). V lost 5 bases and J lost 5, with 9 bases in between. This CDR3 has 11 amino acids. CDR3 residues: CSADKEYGYTF. Here the CDR3 DNA reads TGCAGTGCTGATAAGGAGTATGGCTACACCTTC.

The rearrangement links TRBV7-9 to TRBJ1-2; D is uncertain. V lost 5 bases, J lost 0 bases, and 7 bases lay in between. The CDR3 has 13 amino acids. Per the germline V gene, CDR1 is SEHNR and CDR2 is FQNEAQ (reference sequence). CDR3 DNA sequence: TGTGCCAGCAGCCAGACAACTAACTATGGCTACACCTTC. As protein: CASSQTTNYGYTF.

The chain has TRBV9 and TRBJ2-5; a weak D match, TRBD2 (7 bases). The V gene's germline CDR1 is SGDLS and CDR2 YYNGEE. Trimming cost V 4 bases and J 3 bases, with 16 bases left between them. The CDR3 consists of 15 residues. CDR3 in amino acids: CASSPLGGVEETQYF. The CDR3 coding sequence is TGTGCCAGCAGCCCCCTAGGGGGGGTGGAAGAGACCCAGTACTTC.

This chain connects TRBV2 to TRBJ1-1; TRBD1 might be the D (5 bases). Trimming shortened V by 6 bases and J by 4 bases, and 18 bases separated the two germline ends. The germline V gene has CDR1 SNHLY and CDR2 FYNNEI. CDR3 length: 15 amino acids. CDR3 loop: CASRGTPKDPTEAFF. The DNA of the CDR3 is TGTGCCAGCAGGGGGACCCCCAAGGATCCCACTGAAGCTTTCTTT.

There are a few counts of this clone. The CDR3 DNA follows: TGTGCCAGCAGCTCCCCTGGGACAGGCTATGGCTACACCTTC. Its protein is CASSSPGTGYGYTF. J is TRBJ1-2 and V is TRBV7-2, with 8 nucleotides matching TRBD1. The CDR3 is 14 residues long. V dropped 4 bases and J dropped 4; count of bases not matched to a gene: 5. Germline V gives CDR1 SGHTA, CDR2 FQGNSA. Based on the CDR3 plus reference TRBV7-2 and TRBJ1-2, the full variable domain is GAGVSQSPSNKVTEKGKDVELRCDPISGHTALYWYRQSLGQGLEFLIYFQGNSAPDKSGLPSDRFSAERTGGSVSTLTIQRTQQEDSAVYLCASSSPGTGYGYTFGSGTRLTVV.

There are a few counts of this clone. The V call is TRBV19, the J call TRBJ1-4, with a tentative D call TRBD1 (6 bases). This CDR3 is built from 13 residues. Germline lookup yields CDR1 LNHDA and CDR2 SQIVND (reference sequence). V was pared by 3 bases and J by 11 bases, with 13 bases between. The CDR3 nucleotides are TGTGCCAGTAGTATGGCAGGGGCAAGGAAACTGTTTTTT. It translates to CASSMAGARKLFF.

This sequence joins TRBV2 and TRBJ1-1; possibly TRBD1 for D (5 bases). Germline assignment: CDR1 SNHLY and CDR2 FYNNEI. This CDR3 is built from 12 residues. The germline V and J ends were trimmed by 8 bases and 1 base, with 8 bases remaining between them. The CDR3 coding sequence is TGTGCCAGCGGGGGAGAGAACACTGAAGCTTTCTTT. The encoded protein is CASGGENTEAFF.

The chain is built from TRBV27 and TRBJ1-2; 11 bases are a match to TRBD1. Germline V gene lookup returns CDR1 MNHEY and CDR2 SMNVEV (reference sequence). Trimming took 6 bases from V and 3 from J; bases not matched to a gene: 3. This CDR3 contains 14 residues. The chain's CDR3 is CASRGQGDYYGYTF. The CDR3 DNA sequence: TGTGCCAGCAGGGGACAGGGGGACTACTATGGCTACACCTTC.